This T cell receptor beta chain appears in the sequencing data of a study of shared clonotypes between healthy human individuals. Study-level findings and limits: Relative to their counterparts shared across all four donors, non-shared clonotypes exhibited diminished generation probabilities.

Terminally differentiated effector memory CD45RA+ cells were excluded from the naive CD8 cells, which were CD45RO-negative and positively selected for CCR7. Trimming took 4 bases from V and 3 from J; bases not matched to a gene: 10. Germline CDR1 MDHEN, CDR2 SYDVKM. The CDR3 consists of 16 residues. Only in-frame clones appear in the TCRdb table, and some are missing; sequencing was by immunoSEQ multiplex PCR. The sample comprises 2 million to 2.5 million clones, approximately 94% of which are singletons, and under 2% rests with the top ten. To note about this clone: Antigen unknown.

The TCR sequence derives from a man between 18 and 35 years old in good health. Some clones in this sample may be carry-over from other donors' samples. Sequencing used naive CD8+ T cells from PBMCs. The V gene is TRBV28, the J gene TRBJ2-3, with 7 bases matching TRBD2. The CDR3 loop is CASSSEGGLGTDTQYF. For the CDR3, the DNA is TGTGCCAGCAGTTCTGAGGGAGGGCTTGGGACAGATACGCAGTATTTT. Combining the CDR3 with reference TRBV28 and TRBJ2-3 gives the whole variable domain DVKVTQSSRYLVKRTGEKVFLECVQDMDHENMFWYRQDPGLGLRLIYFSYDVKMKEKGDIPEGYSVSREKKERFSLILESASTNQTSMYLCASSSEGGLGTDTQYFGPGTRLTVL.